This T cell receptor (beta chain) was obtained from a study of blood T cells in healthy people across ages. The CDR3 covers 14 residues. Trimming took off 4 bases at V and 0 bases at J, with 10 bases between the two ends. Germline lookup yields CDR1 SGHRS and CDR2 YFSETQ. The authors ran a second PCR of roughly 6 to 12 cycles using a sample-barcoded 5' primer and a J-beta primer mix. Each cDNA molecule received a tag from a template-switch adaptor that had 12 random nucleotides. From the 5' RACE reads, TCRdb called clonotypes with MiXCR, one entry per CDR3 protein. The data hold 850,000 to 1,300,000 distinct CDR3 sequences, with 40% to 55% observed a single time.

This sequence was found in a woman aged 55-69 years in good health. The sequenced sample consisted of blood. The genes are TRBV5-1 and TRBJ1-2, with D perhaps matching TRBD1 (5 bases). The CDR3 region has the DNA TGCGCCAGCAGCCAGGACATGACTAACTATGGCTACACCTTC. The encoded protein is CASSQDMTNYGYTF.